This T cell receptor beta chain comes out of a study of response to subunit inactivated influenza vaccine. This CDR3 comprises 14 residues. V shed 6 bases, J shed 6 bases, and the junction held 8 bases outside the gene matches. CDR1 and CDR2 from the germline V gene are DFQATT and SNEGSKA (reference sequence). One entry per CDR3 protein results from TCRdb running MiXCR on the RT-PCR reads. Of around 190,000 distinct CDR3 sequences listed, about 9.3% are singletons. This clonotype came up many times. The material was non-naive T cells sorted from PBMCs, obtained on the day of vaccination. The chain carries TRBV20-1 and TRBJ2-1, with 10 bases identical to TRBD2. The sequence was obtained from a man between 45 and 60 years old who received an inactivated influenza vaccine. The CDR3, as DNA: TGCAGTGCATTCCAGAGCGGGGGGGCCAATGAGCAGTTCTTC. This gives the protein CSAFQSGGANEQFF.